This T cell receptor (beta chain) was retrieved from a study of CD8 T cells in ankylosing spondylitis. Whole-study results and caveats: Earlier authors reported some of these motif variants in reactive arthritis synovial fluid and blood. Made up of roughly 8 highly homologous variants, a TCR beta motif appeared characteristic of ankylosing spondylitis blood. Researchers reportedly found disease-linked clones significantly enriched in matched ankylosing spondylitis synovial fluid.

Germline V gene data show CDR1 as SGHVS and CDR2 as FNYEAQ. The ends lost 1 base at V and 6 bases at J; junction bases unmatched: 2. The CDR3 has 14 residues. Quantitative 5'-RACE with molecular barcodes was used to make the TCR beta libraries. One entry per CDR3 protein, called by TCRdb with MiXCR from the 5' RACE reads. The profile shows under 200,000 distinct CDR3 sequences, 9.5% to 10% of them singletons. This clonotype has only a few counts. Its cognate antigen is unknown. The rearrangement uses TRBV7-6 and TRBJ2-1, with TRBD1 matching over 8 bases. Sequencing was done on a sample of blood, either unsorted or a sorted T cell fraction (not recorded which). The TCR was taken from a female donor with ankylosing spondylitis or in good health (not recorded which). CDR3 in DNA: TGTGCCAGCAGCTTAGACAGGGGGTTCAATGAGCAGTTCTTC. Protein sequence: CASSLDRGFNEQFF.